This T cell receptor beta chain is drawn from a study of shared clonotypes between healthy human individuals. TCRdb's copy holds only in-frame clones and misses some; the assay was immunoSEQ multiplex PCR. Of some 2,100,000 clones listed, 85% to 95% are singletons. Terminally differentiated effector memory CD45RA+ cells were left out of the naive CD8 fraction, which was CD45RO-negative and positively selected for CCR7. This clone was counted a single time. Distinct nucleotide sequences in the sample also encode this CDR3. The CDR3 extends over 14 amino acids. J gave up 3 bases and V 2 bases, and 3 bases lay outside the gene matches. CDR1 and CDR2 (germline): SGDLS, YYNGEE.

The sequenced sample consisted of naive CD8+ T cells from PBMCs. This TCR derives from a young man in good health. Some clones in this sample may be carry-over from other donors' samples. This chain uses TRBV9 with TRBJ1-1; 8 bases map to TRBD1. DNA for the CDR3: TGTGCCAGCAGCGTTCAGGGGGCTGACACTGAAGCTTTCTTT. Translated: CASSVQGADTEAFF.